The next 16 T cell receptor beta chains were all read from a single sample in a study of blood T cell repertoires in COVID-19. This table comes from immunoSEQ multiplex PCR, and its TCRdb copy is limited to in-frame clones, with some not included. Found here are roughly 500,000 clones, 88% of them singletons; the top ten hold less than 2%. Sequenced input: PBMCs or T cells enriched from blood (not recorded which). Every receptor here comes from a woman aged 40-49 years who had recovered from COVID-19.

The V and J genes are TRBV27 and TRBJ2-1, with TRBD2 identical over 14 bases. Germline V gives CDR1 MNHEY, CDR2 SMNVEV (reference sequence). Trimming at V came to 7 bases and at J to 9 bases, leaving 8 bases not matched to a gene. This CDR3 has 15 amino acids. The CDR3 is CASTAGTSGRSEQFF. CDR3 coding DNA: TGTGCCAGCACCGCAGGGACTAGCGGGAGAAGTGAGCAGTTCTTC.

The sample holds one count of this clone. The rearrangement uses TRBV7-9 and TRBJ1-5; no firm D call. CDR1 SEHNR and CDR2 FQNEAQ come from the germline V gene (reference sequence). CDR3 size: 14 residues. V was shortened by 4 bases and J by 7 bases, with 14 bases between the two germline ends. CDR3 region: CASSSSRGGQPQHF. CDR3 in DNA: TGTGCCAGCAGCTCATCCCGGGGAGGACAGCCCCAGCATTTT.

The chain combines TRBV7-2 with TRBJ2-1; possibly TRBD2 for D (5 bases). The CDR3 is made up of 13 amino acids. V lost 9 bases and J 5 bases, leaving 14 bases between the germline ends. Germline V lookup: CDR1 SGHTA, CDR2 FQGNSA. The CDR3 coding sequence is TGTGCCAGTTTAACCGGGATGAACAATGAGCAGTTCTTC. Translated: CASLTGMNNEQFF.

The gene calls are TRBV7-6 and TRBJ2-1, with 14 bases identical to TRBD2. CDR3 length: 17 amino acids. CDR1 SGHVS and CDR2 FNYEAQ come from the germline V gene. With 3 bases clipped from V and 12 bases from J, the junction kept 13 bases outside the gene matches. Here the CDR3 reads CASSFDRGTSGRGGQFF. In nucleotides, the CDR3 is TGTGCCAGCAGCTTCGACCGCGGGACTAGCGGGAGAGGGGGGCAGTTCTTC.

V gene TRBV4-3 combines with J gene TRBJ1-1; 7 nucleotides line up with TRBD1. Germline V gene lookup returns CDR1 LGHNA and CDR2 YSLEER. V was clipped by 0 bases and J by 4 bases; unmatched bases: 5. CDR3 length: 15 amino acids. The DNA of the CDR3 is TGCGCCAGCAGCCAAGATTACAGGGGAATCACTGAAGCTTTCTTT. It yields the protein CASSQDYRGITEAFF.

The chain links TRBV27 to TRBJ1-1, with D possibly matching TRBD1 (5 bases). This CDR3 has 14 residues. V lost 3 bases and J lost 4, with 12 bases in between. The germline gives CDR1 MNHEY, CDR2 SMNVEV (reference sequence). DNA for the CDR3: TGTGCCAGCAGTTTGGGGGGATGGGGCACTGAAGCTTTCTTT. Its protein product is CASSLGGWGTEAFF.

The V gene is TRBV6-5, the J gene TRBJ1-2; TRBD1 aligns across 7 bases. This CDR3 spans 14 amino acids. The junction had 8 bases not matched to a gene; V was cut back by 7 bases and J by 3 bases. Germline CDR1 reads MNHEY; CDR2 reads SVGAGI. CDR3 residues: CASKIGQVDYGYTF. CDR3 nucleotides: TGTGCCAGCAAGATAGGACAGGTTGACTATGGCTACACCTTC.

This chain links TRBV2 with TRBJ2-3; 8 nucleotides match TRBD1. Germline V CDR1 and CDR2: SNHLY, FYNNEI. Unmatched junction bases numbered 4, after V lost 7 bases and J lost 4 bases. CDR3 length: 13 residues. The CDR3 spells CASTGQGPDTQYF. The CDR3 DNA reads TGTGCCAGCACTGGACAGGGCCCAGATACGCAGTATTTT.

This chain uses TRBV5-1 with TRBJ1-3; D might be TRBD1 (6 bases). The CDR3 is 16 amino acids. Germline assignment: CDR1 SGHRS and CDR2 YFSETQ. The ends were cut back, 0 bases at V and 3 bases at J, with 13 bases in the middle. For the CDR3, the DNA is TGCGCCAGCAGCTTGGGACAGGCCAGTGGTGGAAACACCATATATTTT. This encodes CASSLGQASGGNTIYF.

Notes on this clone: This same CDR3 is encoded by further DNA sequences in the sample. V is TRBV20-1 and J is TRBJ1-1; D not resolved. The CDR3 is 11 residues long. Germline values: CDR1 DFQATT, CDR2 SNEGSKA (reference sequence). V lost 0 bases to trimming and J lost 5 bases, with 4 bases between them. In nucleotides, the CDR3 is TGCAGTGCTAGAGATCAGACTGAAGCTTTCTTT. Translating gives CSARDQTEAFF.

The V gene is TRBV18, the J gene TRBJ2-7; 12 bases align to TRBD2. With 5 bases clipped from V and 6 bases from J, the junction kept 2 bases outside the gene matches. The CDR3 extends over 13 amino acids. Germline CDR1 is KGHSH and CDR2 is LQKENI. The chain's CDR3 is CASSLLAGGEQYF. The DNA of the CDR3 is TGTGCCAGCTCATTACTAGCGGGAGGCGAGCAGTACTTC. Variable domain in full (rest from reference TRBV18 and TRBJ2-7): NAGVMQNPRHLVRRRGQEARLRCSPMKGHSHVYWYRQLPEEGLKFMVYLQKENIIDESGMPKERFSAEFPKEGPSILRIQQVVRGDSAAYFCASSLLAGGEQYFGPGTRLTVT.

The V gene is TRBV27, the J gene TRBJ2-2; 10 positions agree with TRBD2. The CDR3 has 23 residues. Germline V gene data show CDR1 as MNHEY and CDR2 as SMNVEV (reference sequence). The trim removed 6 bases at V and 6 bases at J, leaving 31 bases unmatched. The CDR3 sequence: CASRGFPAGGSPSSIRFAGELFF. The CDR3 nucleotides are TGTGCCAGCAGGGGATTCCCAGCGGGAGGGTCTCCTAGCTCGATCCGGTTTGCCGGGGAGCTGTTTTTT.

This clone was recorded a few times. The chain carries TRBV6-5 and TRBJ1-1; D is undetermined. Trimming stripped 2 bases from V and 1 base from J, with 8 bases between. Germline values: CDR1 MNHEY, CDR2 SVGAGI. The CDR3 runs 14 residues. The DNA for the CDR3 is TGTGCCAGCAGTTACGGAGGAAGGAACACTGAAGCTTTCTTT. Residues: CASSYGGRNTEAFF.

This clone has a single count. The chain is built from TRBV5-4 and TRBJ1-6; 8 bases align to TRBD1. The CDR3 contains 16 residues. The germline V gene has CDR1 SGHNT and CDR2 YYREEE (reference sequence). The junction had 8 bases not matched to a gene; V was cut back by 3 bases and J by 6 bases. Here the CDR3 reads CASSSQQGVGNSPLHF. The CDR3 DNA reads as TGTGCCAGCAGCTCACAACAGGGGGTGGGTAATTCACCCCTCCACTTT.

V usage is TRBV4-3 and J usage is TRBJ2-7; D is perhaps TRBD1 (6 bases). The germline CDR1 and CDR2 sequences are LGHNA and YSLEER. V lost 1 base and J lost 3, with 10 bases in between. The CDR3 contains 14 residues. This CDR3 is CASSQAIQGYEQYF. The CDR3 DNA reads as TGCGCCAGCAGCCAAGCGATACAGGGCTACGAGCAGTACTTC.

V and J are TRBV29-1 and TRBJ2-5; TRBD2 is a possible D gene (5 bases). CDR1 and CDR2 from the germline V gene are SQVTM and ANQGSEA. This CDR3 spans 12 amino acids. The ends were cut back, 2 bases at V and 8 bases at J, with 12 bases in the middle. The CDR3 DNA reads TGCAGCGTTGAACGACAAGGGAGAACCCAGTACTTC. Translation gives CSVERQGRTQYF. Looking up the rest from reference TRBV29-1 and TRBJ2-5 gives the full variable domain: SAVISQKPSRDICQRGTSLTIQCQVDSQVTMMFWYRQQPGQSLTLIATANQGSEATYESGFVIDKFPISRPNLTFSTLTVSNMSPEDSSIYLCSVERQGRTQYFGPGTRLLVL.